This T cell receptor (beta chain) comes out of a study of early T cells in non-severe SARS-CoV-2 infection. This clonotype was counted at least ten times. Individual cDNA molecules received unique molecular identifiers during library preparation. TCRdb re-called the 5' RACE reads with MiXCR, one entry per CDR3 protein. Altogether some 19,000 distinct CDR3 sequences are present, roughly 4.3% being singletons, with the ten largest covering around 7.7%. Per germline, CDR1 ENHRY and CDR2 SYGVKD. The CDR3 has 14 amino acids. V was cut by 11 bases and J by 4 bases, with 17 bases left in between. Sample: whole blood. The receptor was isolated from an adult who was a healthcare worker with PCR-confirmed SARS-CoV-2 infection or an uninfected control (not recorded which). The chain recombines TRBV10-3 with TRBJ2-2; D gene ambiguous. CDR3 bases: TGTGCCGTAGAGGACCCAAGTCGCACCGGGGAGCTGTTTTTT. Its protein product is CAVEDPSRTGELFF.